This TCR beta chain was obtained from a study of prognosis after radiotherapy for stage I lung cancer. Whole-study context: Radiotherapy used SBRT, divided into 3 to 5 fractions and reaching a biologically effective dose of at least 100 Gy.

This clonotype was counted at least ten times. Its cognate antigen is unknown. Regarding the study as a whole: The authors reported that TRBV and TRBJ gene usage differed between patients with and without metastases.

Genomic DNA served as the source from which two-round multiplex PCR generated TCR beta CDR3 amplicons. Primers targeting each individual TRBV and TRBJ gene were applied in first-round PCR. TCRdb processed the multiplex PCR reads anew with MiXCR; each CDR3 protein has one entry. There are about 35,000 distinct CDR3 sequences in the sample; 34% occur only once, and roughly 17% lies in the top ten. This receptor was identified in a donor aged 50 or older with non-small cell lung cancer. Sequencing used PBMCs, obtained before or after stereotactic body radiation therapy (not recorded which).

CDR3 amino acids: CASSLLGTGGEKLFF. The DNA of the CDR3 is TGTGCCAGCAGTTTATTAGGGACAGGGGGGGAAAAACTGTTTTTT. The chain uses TRBV27 and TRBJ1-4, with 11 bases matching TRBD1. There are 15 residues in the CDR3. Germline CDR1 MNHEY, CDR2 SMNVEV (reference sequence). The V segment lost 1 base and the J segment 8 bases; nucleotides outside the gene matches: 3.